Each of the 32 T cell receptor beta chains below was sequenced from the same sample in a study of T cell changes during pregnancy in multiple sclerosis. The method was immunoSEQ multiplex PCR; TCRdb's version includes in-frame clones alone and lacks a portion of them. The sample contains roughly 60,000 clones, roughly 89% of which appear only once. The sequencing used peripheral blood, collected in the second trimester of pregnancy. Source of these receptors: a female donor with multiple sclerosis, enrolled in a pregnancy study.

The V call is TRBV27, the J call TRBJ1-2, with D hard to call. The germline V gene has CDR1 MNHEY and CDR2 SMNVEV (reference sequence). The length of the CDR3 is 14 residues. V was trimmed by 7 bases and J by 1 base, leaving 13 bases between them. The CDR3 sequence is CASKVASHNYGYTF. DNA of the CDR3: TGTGCCAGCAAAGTTGCCAGTCATAACTATGGCTACACCTTC.

V and J are TRBV27 and TRBJ1-3, with TRBD1 identical over 10 bases. Per germline, CDR1 MNHEY and CDR2 SMNVEV (reference sequence). The CDR3 runs to 15 residues. With 5 bases clipped from V and 2 bases from J, the junction kept 3 bases outside the gene matches. The CDR3 region has the DNA TGTGCCAGCAGTATCGACAGGGGGCCTGGAAACACCATATATTTT. It is translated as CASSIDRGPGNTIYF.

This CDR3 is CASSFDGTVKNIQYF. Written as DNA, the CDR3 is TGTGCCAGCAGCTTCGACGGGACAGTCAAAAACATTCAGTACTTC. This chain uses TRBV7-2 with TRBJ2-4, with 7 bases lining up with TRBD1. The CDR3 has 15 amino acids. CDR1 and CDR2 from the germline V gene are SGHTA and FQGNSA. The J segment lost 3 bases and the V segment lost 3 bases, leaving 5 bases of the junction unmatched.

The CDR3 region has the DNA TGTGCCAGCAGTTTCGTGAGCGGGAGGGGGGAGACCCAGTACTTC. Its protein product is CASSFVSGRGETQYF. The genes are TRBV27 and TRBJ2-5, with 10 bases lining up with TRBD2. V dropped 3 bases and J dropped 5; count of bases not matched to a gene: 6. This CDR3 region has 15 residues. In germline, CDR1 is MNHEY, CDR2 SMNVEV (reference sequence).

The gene calls are TRBV6-5 and TRBJ2-1, with D maybe TRBD1 (6 bases). The length of the CDR3 is 14 residues. V lost 4 bases, J lost 9 bases, and 16 bases lay in between. Germline lookup yields CDR1 MNHEY and CDR2 SVGAGI. CDR3 DNA: TGTGCCAGCAGTTTGAGGGGGACACTTGGTGAGCAGTTCTTC. It yields the protein CASSLRGTLGEQFF.

The chain has TRBV6-5 and TRBJ2-2, with TRBD1 identical over 9 bases. Germline values: CDR1 MNHEY, CDR2 SVGAGI. V lost 2 bases and J lost 5; bases outside the gene matches: 6. CDR3 length equals 16 residues. This CDR3 reads CASSYTYRGRTGELFF. The CDR3 nucleotides read TGTGCCAGCAGTTACACCTACAGGGGGCGGACCGGGGAGCTGTTTTTT.

The V and J genes are TRBV19 and TRBJ1-5; TRBD1 aligns across 9 bases. CDR1 LNHDA and CDR2 SQIVND come from the germline V gene (reference sequence). This CDR3 has 16 amino acids. V was clipped by 6 bases and J by 1 base; unmatched bases: 7. CDR3 coding DNA: TGTGCCAGTAGCACACAGGGGGCGCAGAGCAATCAGCCCCAGCATTTT. As protein: CASSTQGAQSNQPQHF.

The chain recombines TRBV12-5 with TRBJ2-3; D ambiguous. The CDR3 consists of 16 residues. V dropped 1 base and J dropped 4 bases, with 15 bases sitting between them. Germline CDR1 and CDR2: LGHNT and FRNRAP. The CDR3 region has the DNA TGTGCTAGTGGTTTGGCCCCCTTGGCAGGTCCAGATACGCAGTATTTT. Translating it yields CASGLAPLAGPDTQYF.

The CDR3 reads CAIRRTQGYEQYF. CDR3 nucleotide sequence: TGTGCCATCAGAAGGACACAAGGGTACGAGCAGTACTTC. The V call is TRBV10-3, the J call TRBJ2-7, with D perhaps TRBD1 (5 bases). The CDR3 has 13 residues. V was pared by 6 bases and J by 4 bases, with 13 bases between. Per the germline V gene, CDR1 is ENHRY and CDR2 is SYGVKD.

The chain joins TRBV11-2 to TRBJ1-2; TRBD1 is a possible D gene (5 bases). Trimming pared 5 bases from V and 4 bases from J, leaving 11 bases between. From germline, CDR1 is SGHAT and CDR2 FQNNGV. The CDR3 is 13 residues long. The CDR3 DNA follows: TGTGCCAGCAGCGACAGATCCGTCTATGGCTACACCTTC. Protein sequence: CASSDRSVYGYTF.

The chain carries TRBV19 and TRBJ2-1; D gene unclear. Deletions cut 6 bases from V and 0 bases from J, with 15 bases between. This CDR3 spans 16 amino acids. In germline, CDR1 is LNHDA, CDR2 SQIVND (reference sequence). CDR3 loop: CASSSLFSGSYNEQFF. CDR3 DNA sequence: TGTGCCAGTAGCAGTCTTTTCAGTGGCTCCTACAATGAGCAGTTCTTC.

This chain connects TRBV6-4 to TRBJ1-1; 7 bases are a match to TRBD1. The germline CDR1 and CDR2 sequences are MRHNA and SNTAGT. CDR3 size: 13 residues. Unmatched junction bases numbered 4, after V lost 6 bases and J lost 3 bases. CDR3 sequence (DNA): TGTGCCAGCAGCAGTGACAGGGACACTGAAGCTTTCTTT. Translation: CASSSDRDTEAFF.

The chain links TRBV4-2 to TRBJ2-7; 8 bases agree with TRBD1. Germline values: CDR1 LGHNA, CDR2 YNFKEQ. This CDR3 has 17 amino acids. V gave up 1 base and J gave up 7 bases; unmatched junction bases: 15. Here the CDR3 reads CASSQAQGVGWSVEQYF. The CDR3 DNA follows: TGTGCCAGCAGCCAAGCACAGGGGGTAGGGTGGAGTGTGGAGCAGTACTTC.

This rearrangement joins TRBV27 to TRBJ2-1, with TRBD2 matching 9 bases. The V and J ends lost 6 bases and 1 base, in that order; junction bases with no gene match: 4. This CDR3 has 15 amino acids. Germline loops: CDR1 MNHEY, CDR2 SMNVEV (reference sequence). The CDR3: CASRISGSSYNEQFF. DNA of the CDR3: TGTGCCAGCAGAATTAGCGGGAGTTCCTACAATGAGCAGTTCTTC.

This chain connects TRBV27 to TRBJ2-1, with D possibly TRBD2 on 6 matching bases. The CDR3 extends over 15 amino acids. V was trimmed by 6 bases and J by 6 bases, leaving 18 bases between them. Germline CDR1 reads MNHEY; CDR2 reads SMNVEV (reference sequence). The DNA for the CDR3 is TGTGCCAGCAGCCCGACAATCGGGAGTTCCAATGAGCAGTTCTTC. Residues: CASSPTIGSSNEQFF.

This clone appeared a few times. The V gene is TRBV19, the J gene TRBJ1-2; 7 bases match TRBD1. CDR1 and CDR2 from the germline V gene are LNHDA and SQIVND (reference sequence). V was pared by 0 bases and J by 8 bases, with 6 bases of the junction left unmatched. This CDR3 region has 14 residues. The CDR3 region has the DNA TGTGCCAGTAGTATAGATCGACAGGGCTCCGGCTACACCTTC. This encodes CASSIDRQGSGYTF.

V is TRBV5-1 and J is TRBJ2-7; 8 positions match TRBD2. After removal of 4 bases from V and 0 bases from J, the junction contained 3 bases not matched to a gene. The CDR3 is 14 residues long. The germline gives CDR1 SGHRS, CDR2 YFSETQ. The CDR3 here is CASSGGGSSYEQYF. The DNA for the CDR3 is TGCGCCAGCAGCGGCGGGGGGAGCTCCTACGAGCAGTACTTC.

This clone came up once. The V call is TRBV5-1, the J call TRBJ2-3; D is possibly TRBD1 (6 bases). Germline CDR1 is SGHRS and CDR2 is YFSETQ. The CDR3 is made up of 14 amino acids. Trimming shortened V by 0 bases and J by 2 bases, and 7 bases separated the two germline ends. CDR3 amino acids: CASSLEGVTDTQYF. CDR3 in DNA: TGCGCCAGCAGCTTGGAGGGGGTCACAGATACGCAGTATTTT.

This clone turned up a few times. The chain has TRBV7-3 and TRBJ1-5, with 10 bases lining up with TRBD1. The CDR3 sequence is 14 residues long. V shed 6 bases and J 5 bases; nucleotides not matched to a gene: 4. The germline V gene encodes CDR1 SGHTA and CDR2 FQGTGA. Here the CDR3 DNA reads TGTGCCAGCAGGCCGGGACAGGGGTATCAGCCCCAGCATTTT. Its protein product is CASRPGQGYQPQHF.

The V gene is TRBV5-1, the J gene TRBJ2-1; 7 positions match TRBD2. CDR1 is SGHRS and CDR2 is YFSETQ in the germline V gene. This CDR3 spans 16 amino acids. V was pared by 0 bases and J by 9 bases, with 12 bases of the junction left unmatched. CDR3 in DNA: TGCGCCAGCAGCTTGGAGGGAGCGGGACCAGGTGCTGAGCAGTTCTTC. This gives the protein CASSLEGAGPGAEQFF.

The chain has TRBV28 and TRBJ2-7; 8 bases align to TRBD2. The CDR3 is 13 residues long. V was clipped by 7 bases and J by 2 bases; unmatched bases: 4. The germline gives CDR1 MDHEN, CDR2 SYDVKM. The CDR3 is CASTRGGPYEQYF. Written as DNA, the CDR3 is TGTGCCAGCACTCGCGGGGGGCCCTACGAGCAGTACTTC. The full variable domain, in which reference TRBV28 and TRBJ2-7 provide the parts outside the CDR3, is DVKVTQSSRYLVKRTGEKVFLECVQDMDHENMFWYRQDPGLGLRLIYFSYDVKMKEKGDIPEGYSVSREKKERFSLILESASTNQTSMYLCASTRGGPYEQYFGPGTRLTVT.

This chain connects TRBV30 to TRBJ2-7; 8 nucleotides agree with TRBD2. Per the germline V gene, CDR1 is GTSNPN and CDR2 is SVGIG (reference sequence). V gave up 7 bases and J gave up 0 bases; unmatched junction bases: 8. The CDR3 is 14 residues long. The CDR3 bases are TGTGCCTCGGAGAAGCGGGGGAGCTCCTACGAGCAGTACTTC. Amino acid sequence: CASEKRGSSYEQYF. The whole variable domain, remainder taken from reference TRBV30 and TRBJ2-7, is SQTIHQWPATLVQPVGSPLSLECTVEGTSNPNLYWYRQAAGRGLQLLFYSVGIGQISSEVPQNLSASRPQDRQFILSSKKLLLSDSGFYLCASEKRGSSYEQYFGPGTRLTVT.

The V and J genes are TRBV6-1 and TRBJ2-7; 9 positions agree with TRBD1. V was pared by 8 bases and J by 4 bases, with 6 bases of the junction left unmatched. This CDR3 is built from 13 residues. Germline V lookup: CDR1 MNHNS, CDR2 SASEGT. CDR3 nucleotide sequence: TGTGCCAGCTCCCGGGACAGGGTGTACGAGCAGTACTTC. This encodes CASSRDRVYEQYF.

The genes are TRBV14 and TRBJ2-7; 11 bases are a match to TRBD2. Unmatched junction bases numbered 1, after V lost 2 bases and J lost 1 base. This CDR3 has 15 amino acids. The V gene's germline CDR1 is SGHDN and CDR2 FVKESK. CDR3: CASSQLAGGSYEQYF. CDR3 in DNA: TGTGCCAGCAGCCAACTAGCGGGGGGATCCTACGAGCAGTACTTC.

The rearrangement uses TRBV7-9 and TRBJ2-5; a possible D gene is TRBD2 (5 bases). Germline CDR1 SEHNR, CDR2 FQNEAQ (reference sequence). The V end lost 4 bases, the J end lost 6 bases, and 15 bases lay between the germline ends. CDR3 length equals 14 residues. The CDR3 loop is CASSSLDWWKTQYF. The CDR3 bases are TGTGCCAGCAGCTCCCTGGACTGGTGGAAGACCCAGTACTTC.

The CDR3 nucleotides read TGCAGCGTCGCAGGCGGGGCCTATGGCTACACCTTC. This translates into CSVAGGAYGYTF. The chain couples TRBV29-1 to TRBJ1-2, with D possibly matching TRBD1 (5 bases). Germline V gives CDR1 SQVTM, CDR2 ANQGSEA. This CDR3 region has 12 residues. Trimming shortened V by 6 bases and J by 4 bases, and 12 bases separated the two germline ends.

V gene TRBV20-1 combines with J gene TRBJ2-1; D call uncertain. The CDR3 totals 11 residues. Germline lookup yields CDR1 DFQATT and CDR2 SNEGSKA (reference sequence). The V end lost 3 bases, the J end lost 10 bases, and 10 bases lay between the germline ends. CDR3 sequence: CSARLLREQFF. The CDR3 nucleotides read TGCAGTGCTAGGCTACTCCGAGAGCAGTTCTTC.

Turning to this clone: Other nucleotide sequences from this sample produce the same CDR3. The rearrangement joins TRBV7-2 to TRBJ2-2, with D tentatively TRBD2 (5 bases). Per germline, CDR1 SGHTA and CDR2 FQGNSA. V was shortened by 1 base and J by 6 bases, with 6 bases between the two germline ends. This CDR3 region has 13 residues. The CDR3, as DNA: TGTGCCAGCAGCTTAGTGAGGGCCGGGGAGCTGTTTTTT. This translates into CASSLVRAGELFF.

The chain couples TRBV5-1 to TRBJ1-3; D unclear. Trimming pared 3 bases from V and 1 base from J, leaving 11 bases between. The length of the CDR3 is 15 residues. Looked up from germline, CDR1 is SGHRS and CDR2 is YFSETQ. The CDR3 DNA is TGCGCCAGCAGCTCGGGTCGGGAGTCTGGAAACACCATATATTTT. Its protein product is CASSSGRESGNTIYF.

The chain uses TRBV5-1 and TRBJ2-7, with 10 bases aligning to TRBD1. The germline CDR1 and CDR2 sequences are SGHRS and YFSETQ. V gave up 5 bases and J gave up 7 bases; unmatched junction bases: 12. The CDR3 runs 15 residues. CDR3 in amino acids: CASSSGTGESEEQYF. In nucleotides, the CDR3 is TGCGCCAGCAGTTCCGGGACAGGGGAATCGGAAGAGCAGTACTTC.

The chain couples TRBV7-2 to TRBJ1-5; D gene uncertain. Germline V gives CDR1 SGHTA, CDR2 FQGNSA. V dropped 3 bases and J dropped 3 bases, with 9 bases sitting between them. The CDR3 is 14 amino acids. This CDR3 reads CASSFSSPNQPQHF. The CDR3 DNA reads TGTGCCAGCAGCTTTAGCTCACCCAATCAGCCCCAGCATTTT.

The chain carries TRBV19 and TRBJ1-2, with D unresolved. Germline V gives CDR1 LNHDA, CDR2 SQIVND (reference sequence). Trimming removed 7 bases at V and 6 bases at J, with 9 bases between. The CDR3 runs to 11 residues. CDR3 DNA sequence: TGTGCCAGTATCGGCCGGGATGGCTACACCTTC. Translated, it gives CASIGRDGYTF.